This T cell receptor (beta chain) emerged from a study of T cells in Graves' hyperthyroidism and ophthalmopathy. RNA transcripts were the template for amplifying TCR beta CDR3 regions. TCR CDR3 regions were first amplified by RT-PCR with HTBI primers. TCRdb called the multiplex PCR reads again in MiXCR, with one record for every CDR3 protein. The sample records 600,000 or so distinct CDR3 sequences, 46% being singletons. The material sequenced was peripheral blood or thyroid tissue (not recorded which). The receptor was derived from a young woman with Graves' hyperthyroidism.

The CDR3, as DNA: TGTGCCAGCAGCAGTTCGGAGCCCCAAGAGACCCAGTACTTC. Its translation: CASSSSEPQETQYF. The chain combines TRBV9 with TRBJ2-5; D is uncertain. Germline loops: CDR1 SGDLS, CDR2 YYNGEE. CDR3 length: 14 residues. Trimming removed 4 bases at V and 1 base at J, with 11 bases between.